The 21 T cell receptor beta chains below come from one sample, sequenced in a study of early T cells in non-severe SARS-CoV-2 infection. TCRdb passed the 5' RACE reads through MiXCR, listing each CDR3 protein once. The data contain tens of thousands of distinct CDR3 sequences, 14% of them singletons. The sample taken for sequencing was whole blood. The receptors originated from an adult who was a healthcare worker with PCR-confirmed SARS-CoV-2 infection or an uninfected control (not recorded which).

This clonotype was observed a handful of times. The chain couples TRBV20-1 to TRBJ1-1; the D is unclear. The germline V gene has CDR1 DFQATT and CDR2 SNEGSKA (reference sequence). With 4 bases removed from V and 5 bases from J, the gap between germline ends came to 8 bases. The length of the CDR3 is 11 residues. CDR3 nucleotide sequence: TGCAGTGCTAAGTATCAGACTGAAGCTTTCTTT. Its protein is CSAKYQTEAFF.

The rearrangement links TRBV20-1 to TRBJ1-4, with 9 bases identical to TRBD1. The V gene's germline CDR1 is DFQATT and CDR2 SNEGSKA (reference sequence). The CDR3 runs to 15 residues. V was clipped by 1 base and J by 6 bases; unmatched bases: 6. The CDR3 DNA sequence: TGCAGTGCTAGAGCCGGACAGGGGTATGATGAAAAACTGTTTTTT. Its translation: CSARAGQGYDEKLFF.

This clonotype was seen more than once but under ten times. The rearrangement links TRBV25-1 to TRBJ2-7, with 7 bases fitting TRBD1. V lost 2 bases, J lost 2 bases, and 0 bases stayed unmatched. The CDR3 is 13 residues long. Germline CDR1 and CDR2: MGHDK and SYGVNS. CDR3 nucleotide sequence: TGTGCCAGCAGTGAAACAGGGGCCTACGAGCAGTACTTC. Protein: CASSETGAYEQYF.

The chain combines TRBV28 with TRBJ2-7, with D possibly being TRBD1 (7 bases). Trimming cost V 3 bases and J 6 bases, with 15 bases left between them. This CDR3 contains 14 residues. The germline V gene encodes CDR1 MDHEN and CDR2 SYDVKM. The CDR3 here is CASSFPAGGSEQYF. CDR3 in DNA: TGTGCCAGCAGTTTCCCTGCAGGGGGGAGCGAGCAGTACTTC.

This sequence joins TRBV2 and TRBJ2-3; 7 nucleotides agree with TRBD2. Looked up from germline, CDR1 is SNHLY and CDR2 is FYNNEI. The CDR3 runs to 16 residues. Trimming cost V 6 bases and J 0 bases; bases outside gene matches: 9. CDR3 region: CASRPLAGVSTDTQYF. The CDR3 DNA is TGTGCCAGCAGACCTTTGGCGGGGGTCAGCACAGATACGCAGTATTTT.

The CDR3 coding sequence is TGTGCCAGCAGCTCCCAGGGCAGCCAAGAGACCCAGTACTTC. Protein: CASSSQGSQETQYF. This rearrangement joins TRBV6-2 or TRBV6-3 to TRBJ2-5; a possible D gene is TRBD1 (5 bases). There are 14 residues in the CDR3. V lost 6 bases to trimming and J lost 1 base, with 12 bases between them. Looked up from germline, CDR1 is MNHEY and CDR2 is SVGEGT.

V usage is TRBV28 and J usage is TRBJ2-3; TRBD2 agrees at 7 bases. The CDR3 spans 15 residues. The germline CDR1 and CDR2 sequences are MDHEN and SYDVKM. The J segment lost 0 bases and the V segment lost 4 bases, leaving 4 bases of the junction unmatched. The CDR3 region has the DNA TGTGCCAGCAGTTCCCCTAGCGGTAGCACAGATACGCAGTATTTT. This gives the protein CASSSPSGSTDTQYF.

This clonotype was found many times. The chain has TRBV10-1 and TRBJ2-3; 8 positions match TRBD1. The V and J ends lost 3 bases and 6 bases, in that order; junction bases with no gene match: 11. Germline lookup yields CDR1 WNHNN and CDR2 SYGVQD (reference sequence). The CDR3 extends over 16 amino acids. In nucleotides, the CDR3 is TGCGCCAGCAGTGAATCCTCAGGGGGCTATCTGGATACGCAGTATTTT. It encodes CASSESSGGYLDTQYF.

The chain combines TRBV20-1 with TRBJ2-3, with D hard to call. The germline V and J ends were trimmed by 3 bases and 2 bases, with 15 bases remaining between them. The CDR3 is 15 amino acids. Germline-derived CDR1 and CDR2 are DFQATT and SNEGSKA (reference sequence). CDR3 loop: CSASRSFEPTDTQYF. CDR3 nucleotides: TGCAGTGCTAGTCGGAGTTTCGAACCCACAGATACGCAGTATTTT.

V and J are TRBV21-1 and TRBJ2-7; the D call in the table, TRBD1, was not verified against the DNA. TRBV21-1 is a pseudogene locus. This CDR3 spans 15 amino acids. CDR3 in amino acids: CASSNRGTASYEQYF. The CDR3 nucleotides read TGTGCCAGCAGCAACCGGGGAACAGCCTCCTACGAGCAGTACTTC.

The chain carries TRBV20-1 and TRBJ1-1; D gene ambiguous. V dropped 3 bases and J dropped 1 base, with 9 bases sitting between them. The CDR3 covers 13 residues. The germline CDR1 and CDR2 sequences are DFQATT and SNEGSKA (reference sequence). The CDR3 region is CSARPAKNTEAFF. CDR3 coding DNA: TGCAGTGCTAGGCCCGCCAAGAACACTGAAGCTTTCTTT.

As to this clonotype: A read error may account for a junction end that differs from germline. The chain joins TRBV9 to TRBJ2-3; D unresolved. Germline lookup yields CDR1 SGDLS and CDR2 YYNGEE. This CDR3 has 13 residues. The CDR3, as DNA: TGTGCCAGCAGCGCCCGGCCCCTAGATAAGCAGTATTTT. Its protein is CASSARPLDKQYF.

At least ten counts were recorded for this clonotype. The chain employs TRBV13 and TRBJ1-2; TRBD1 is a possible D gene (6 bases). Germline CDR1 is PRHDT and CDR2 is FYEKMQ (reference sequence). The CDR3 is 14 residues long. V lost 2 bases and J lost 5, with 12 bases in between. Here the CDR3 reads CASSLRDTWYGYTF. DNA for the CDR3: TGTGCCAGCAGCTTAAGGGACACCTGGTATGGCTACACCTTC.

This clonotype came up a few times. The rearrangement joins TRBV7-2 to TRBJ1-4, with D possibly TRBD1 on 5 matching bases. The germline V and J ends were trimmed by 5 bases and 0 bases, with 10 bases remaining between them. CDR3 length: 15 amino acids. In germline, CDR1 is SGHTA, CDR2 FQGNSA. The CDR3 loop is CASSPGGATNEKLFF. CDR3 bases: TGTGCCAGCAGCCCAGGAGGGGCAACTAATGAAAAACTGTTTTTT.

This clonotype was seen more than once but under ten times. The chain joins TRBV6-5 to TRBJ2-7; 9 positions match TRBD1. Per the germline V gene, CDR1 is MNHEY and CDR2 is SVGAGI. After removal of 2 bases from V and 2 bases from J, the junction contained 13 bases not matched to a gene. This CDR3 contains 18 residues. The CDR3 region is CASSYRLLGQGPTYEQYF. As DNA, the CDR3 is TGTGCCAGCAGTTACCGTCTCCTAGGACAGGGGCCAACCTACGAGCAGTACTTC.

This chain links TRBV7-2 with TRBJ2-7; D is possibly TRBD2 (5 bases). This CDR3 is 16 amino acids long. V lost 3 bases and J 0 bases, leaving 15 bases between the germline ends. Germline assignment: CDR1 SGHTA and CDR2 FQGNSA. CDR3 nucleotides: TGTGCCAGCAGCTTGGGTCCTAGCCGTAGCTCCTACGAGCAGTACTTC. This encodes CASSLGPSRSSYEQYF.

This clonotype was found a few times. The DNA of the CDR3 is TGCAGCGTTGCTAGCGGGGTATCTAATGAGCAGTTCTTC. As protein: CSVASGVSNEQFF. The chain recombines TRBV29-1 with TRBJ2-1; TRBD2 matches at 9 bases. The CDR3 contains 13 residues. The germline CDR1 and CDR2 sequences are SQVTM and ANQGSEA. The ends lost 4 bases at V and 7 bases at J; junction bases unmatched: 5.

This rearrangement joins TRBV27 to TRBJ2-3; 14 nucleotides match TRBD2. The CDR3 is 19 amino acids. V dropped 5 bases and J dropped 1; count of bases not matched to a gene: 11. The germline gives CDR1 MNHEY, CDR2 SMNVEV (reference sequence). CDR3 nucleotides: TGTGCCAGCAGTGCATTCCCGACTAGCGGGGGGGAGGGCACAGATACGCAGTATTTT. Its protein is CASSAFPTSGGEGTDTQYF.

This clonotype was seen at least ten times. This chain joins TRBV28 and TRBJ2-1; 8 nucleotides agree with TRBD1. Germline trimming cut 3 bases from V and 3 bases from J; bases unmatched to any gene: 7. The germline V gene has CDR1 MDHEN and CDR2 SYDVKM. The CDR3 runs to 16 residues. The CDR3 region has the DNA TGTGCCAGCAGTTTTAAGGACAGGGTATTCTACAATGAGCAGTTCTTC. Protein sequence: CASSFKDRVFYNEQFF.

In this sample, this clonotype turned up a few times. CDR3 region: CASSLVRRNTEAFF. Written as DNA, the CDR3 is TGTGCCAGCAGCTTAGTACGGAGGAACACTGAAGCTTTCTTT. The chain couples TRBV11-2 to TRBJ1-1; D not resolved. The CDR3 loop spans 14 amino acids. Per the germline V gene, CDR1 is SGHAT and CDR2 is FQNNGV. V lost 1 base and J lost 1, with 7 bases in between.

J is TRBJ2-5 and V is TRBV11-1; 8 bases agree with TRBD2. Germline trimming cut 5 bases from V and 5 bases from J; bases unmatched to any gene: 13. Germline V CDR1 and CDR2: SGHAT, FQDESV (reference sequence). The CDR3 has 16 residues. As DNA, the CDR3 is TGTGCCAGCAGCCCCGGGACTAGACTTCCACAGGAGACCCAGTACTTC. Translating gives CASSPGTRLPQETQYF.